A selection of T cell receptor beta chains follows, all from one sample in a study of blood T cell repertoires in COVID-19. Clones were read by immunoSEQ multiplex PCR, and TCRdb kept only the in-frame ones, dropping some. The sample records over 250,000 clones, 88% being singletons. The sample taken for sequencing was peripheral blood. All receptors come from a woman younger than 45 with acute or convalescent COVID-19. The CDR3 runs from the conserved cysteine through the conserved F or W. Each record gives: D gene, J gene, clone size, V gene, CDR3 protein, CDR3 DNA. D genes are given only for firm matches. Some rows have no size entry. The others give once, few or many, or a class for an expanded clone.

>TRBD2|TRBJ2-3|NA|TRBV6-6
CASSYPGRGGDTQYF
TGTGCCAGCAGTTACCCAGGACGGGGGGGAGATACGCAGTATTTT
>NA|TRBJ1-4|NA|TRBV9
CASSPRGGGEKLFF
TGTGCCAGCAGCCCCAGGGGTGGAGGTGAAAAACTGTTTTTT
>NA|TRBJ2-1|NA|TRBV3-1/TRBV3-2
CASGTGTQNEQFF
TGTGCCAGCGGCACAGGGACACAGAATGAGCAGTTCTTC
>TRBD2|TRBJ2-3|NA|TRBV5-4
CASSLGLTGLGGTDTQYF
TGTGCCAGCAGCTTAGGCCTTACGGGACTAGGTGGCACAGATACGCAGTATTTT
>NA|TRBJ2-1|NA|TRBV6-5
CASRDSADNEQFF
TGTGCCAGCAGGGACAGCGCTGACAATGAGCAGTTCTTC
>NA|TRBJ2-7|NA|TRBV19
CASSIATGDYEQYF
TGTGCCAGTAGTATAGCTACAGGCGACTACGAGCAGTACTTC
>NA|TRBJ2-7|NA|TRBV19
CASSIVGGDYEQYF
TGTGCCAGTAGTATAGTCGGAGGGGATTACGAGCAGTACTTC
>TRBD1|TRBJ2-4|NA|TRBV15
CATSRGRTDRGDIQYF
TGTGCCACCAGCAGGGGCAGAACGGACAGGGGAGACATTCAGTACTTC
>TRBD2|TRBJ2-2|NA|TRBV7-3
CASSRLAGVGVGELFF
TGTGCCAGCAGCAGACTAGCGGGAGTTGGGGTCGGGGAGCTGTTTTTT
>NA|TRBJ1-1|NA|TRBV4-1
CASSPHPMNTEAFF
TGCGCCAGCAGCCCCCATCCCATGAACACTGAAGCTTTCTTT
>NA|TRBJ2-2|NA|TRBV13
CASSYQGTTGELFF
TGTGCCAGCAGCTACCAGGGCACAACCGGGGAGCTGTTTTTT
>TRBD1|TRBJ1-5|once|TRBV27
CASRATGGNQPQHF
TGTGCCAGCAGAGCTACAGGGGGTAATCAGCCCCAGCATTTT
>TRBD1|TRBJ1-1|NA|TRBV4-1
CASSQGRDRGLEFTEAFF
TGCGCCAGCAGCCAAGGTCGGGACAGGGGGCTGGAATTCACTGAAGCTTTCTTT
>TRBD1|TRBJ1-1|NA|TRBV19
CASSHRGPGTEAFF
TGTGCCAGTAGTCACAGGGGGCCAGGCACTGAAGCTTTCTTT
>NA|TRBJ2-3|NA|TRBV24-1
CATSGLRRADTQYF
TGTGCCACCAGTGGGCTACGACGGGCAGATACGCAGTATTTT
>TRBD1|TRBJ2-7|NA|TRBV9
CASSVGTGAYEQYF
TGTGCCAGCAGCGTAGGGACAGGGGCCTACGAGCAGTACTTC
>TRBD1|TRBJ2-7|once|TRBV7-2
CASSLEPGQGYEQYF
TGTGCCAGCAGCTTAGAACCGGGACAGGGTTACGAGCAGTACTTC
>NA|TRBJ1-6|NA|TRBV27
CASTLMSDFSPLHF
TGTGCCAGCACCCTGATGTCTGACTTCTCACCCCTCCACTTT
>TRBD2|TRBJ2-7|NA|TRBV7-9
CASSLGGLAGGPHEQYF
TGTGCCAGCAGCTTAGGTGGACTAGCGGGAGGGCCCCACGAGCAGTACTTC
>NA|TRBJ1-1|NA|TRBV7-2
CASSLAASTGFTEAFF
TGTGCCAGCAGCTTAGCGGCCTCTACAGGGTTCACTGAAGCTTTCTTT
>TRBD2|TRBJ2-6|NA|TRBV9
CASSDAGAGANVLTF
TGTGCCAGCAGCGACGCGGGGGCTGGGGCCAACGTCCTGACTTTC
>TRBD1|TRBJ2-5|few|TRBV7-7
CASSLAGGAETQYF
TGTGCTAGCAGCTTAGCAGGGGGCGCAGAGACCCAGTACTTC
>TRBD1|TRBJ1-5|NA|TRBV19
CASSIGGTDNQPQHF
TGTGCCAGTAGTATTGGCGGGACAGATAATCAGCCCCAGCATTTT
>NA|TRBJ2-7|NA|TRBV6-2/TRBV6-3
CASSYQRQNPLWEQYF
TGTGCCAGCAGTTACCAAAGACAGAATCCTCTGTGGGAGCAGTACTTC
>TRBD1|TRBJ2-1|NA|TRBV19
CASRDRGHRDSYNEQFF
TGTGCCAGCCGGGACAGGGGGCATAGGGACTCCTACAATGAGCAGTTCTTC
>TRBD2|TRBJ2-5|NA|TRBV7-2
CASSLGLAALETQYF
TGTGCCAGCAGCTTAGGTCTAGCGGCCTTAGAGACCCAGTACTTC
>NA|TRBJ2-7|NA|TRBV2
CASSPSHNVLYEQYF
TGTGCCAGCAGTCCCTCTCACAACGTCCTCTACGAGCAGTACTTC
>TRBD1|TRBJ2-7|NA|TRBV29-1
CSVILPGQLAYEQYF
TGCAGCGTCATCTTACCGGGACAGTTAGCCTACGAGCAGTACTTC
>TRBD2|TRBJ2-7|NA|TRBV9
CASSVGVAGTSYEQYF
TGTGCCAGCAGCGTAGGGGTAGCGGGGACCTCCTACGAGCAGTACTTC